This paragraph reports one T cell receptor (beta chain). The sample belongs to a study of blood T cell repertoires in COVID-19. The wider study: Spain, Italy and the United States supplied samples that represented acute and convalescent COVID-19. Nucleic acid was either cDNA or gDNA, and it came from T cells, B-cell-depleted T cells, or PBMCs.

There are 14 residues in the CDR3. Trimming stripped 4 bases from V and 7 bases from J, with 17 bases between. The V gene's germline CDR1 is SGHAT and CDR2 FQDESV (reference sequence). Only in-frame clones appear in the TCRdb table, and some are missing; sequencing was by immunoSEQ multiplex PCR. The sample gives approximately 63,000 clones, 70% to 90% of which show up once; under 1.5% is in the top ten. Material for sequencing was peripheral blood. V and J are TRBV11-1 and TRBJ2-7; a weak D match, TRBD2 (6 bases). This receptor was taken from a woman aged 80 or over with acute or convalescent COVID-19. CDR3 in amino acids: CASSSWDLGGEQYF. CDR3 in DNA: TGTGCCAGCAGCTCCTGGGACCTCGGAGGGGAGCAGTACTTC.